Presented here are 11 T cell receptor beta chains from one specimen sequenced in a study of regulatory T cells in long-lasting Graves disease (dated by TCRdb to the early 2020s). In light of the paper, this sample's time point label describes: newly diagnosed GD, antithyroid drugs for less than 3 months. For both TCR sequencing and RNA sequencing, RNA was extracted from PBMCs in TRIzol. The receptor library was made with multiplex PCR. The sample was run on an Illumina HiSeq 4000. TCR beta libraries were built with iRepertoire HTBI primers and Arm-PCR amplification of CDR3 regions. TCRdb passed the public sequencing reads through fastp at Q25 and MiXCR, retaining productive beta sequences. Each CDR3 protein gets just one entry, which takes the most common genes and DNA from the rows behind it. This sample holds 440,000 or so distinct CDR3 sequences; just under 15% were observed only once. Of the sample, 16% is held by the ten largest clones.

Separately, the same data were catalogued under a study of T cells in Graves' hyperthyroidism and ophthalmopathy.

The source material was peripheral blood mononuclear cells (PBMCs), sampled at new diagnosis, from a patient treated with antithyroid drugs. These receptors came from a woman in her twenties or thirties with Graves disease. Donor details come from another sample of the same person, matched by shared clones.

This clonotype has a count of ten or more. The chain links TRBV27 to TRBJ2-3; D gene uncertain. Germline V gene lookup returns CDR1 MNHEY and CDR2 SMNVEV (reference sequence). The CDR3 loop spans 19 amino acids. Trimming cost V 0 bases and J 4 bases, with 23 bases left between them. DNA of the CDR3: TGTGCCAGCAGTTTATCGATGCGAATTTATGGTATTGGTTCAGATACGCAGTATTTT. Amino acid sequence: CASSLSMRIYGIGSDTQYF.

This clonotype was seen repeatedly, ten times or more. The genes are TRBV13 and TRBJ2-7, with 8 bases that match TRBD1. Germline-derived CDR1 and CDR2 are PRHDT and FYEKMQ (reference sequence). The CDR3 runs to 14 residues. In DNA form, the CDR3 reads TGTGCAACCGACGGACAGGGACACTCCTACGAGCAGTACTTC. Translation: CATDGQGHSYEQYF.

Ten or more counts support this clonotype. V gene TRBV28 combines with J gene TRBJ1-4; D remains unclear. V was trimmed by 2 bases and J by 8 bases, leaving 9 bases between them. CDR3 size: 13 residues. Per germline, CDR1 MDHEN and CDR2 SYDVKM. CDR3 coding DNA: TGTGCCAGCAGTTTAATTTCGGGCGAAAAACTGTTTTTT. It translates to CASSLISGEKLFF.

In this sample, this clonotype turned up many times. V and J are TRBV2 and TRBJ1-2; D is perhaps TRBD1 (6 bases). The germline V gene has CDR1 SNHLY and CDR2 FYNNEI. The CDR3 sequence is 14 residues long. Between the trimmed V and J ends, which lost 3 bases and 8 bases, there was a span of 16 bases. In DNA, the CDR3 is TGTGCCAGCAGTGATTCAGGGGCGCAGCCCGGCTACACCTTC. Amino acids: CASSDSGAQPGYTF.

This clonotype was picked up many times. The gene calls are TRBV7-9 and TRBJ2-3, with a possible D match to TRBD2 (5 bases). The germline CDR1 and CDR2 sequences are SEHNR and FQNEAQ (reference sequence). The CDR3 runs to 16 residues. The V end lost 2 bases, the J end lost 0 bases, and 12 bases lay between the germline ends. The CDR3 region has the DNA TGTGCCAGCAGCTTACTAAGCGGACCTAGCACAGATACGCAGTATTTT. It is translated as CASSLLSGPSTDTQYF.

This clonotype was recorded a few times. This chain links TRBV7-8 with TRBJ1-6; the D gene is possibly TRBD1 (6 bases). This CDR3 has 15 residues. Trimming shortened V by 7 bases and J by 4 bases, and 14 bases separated the two germline ends. Germline lookup yields CDR1 SGHVS and CDR2 FQNEAQ. CDR3 residues: CASTIQGRYNSPLHF. The CDR3 DNA sequence: TGTGCCAGCACCATCCAGGGGCGTTATAATTCACCCCTCCACTTT.

This clonotype has ten or more counts. This rearrangement joins TRBV4-1 to TRBJ1-1; no reliable D call. The V end lost 0 bases, the J end lost 6 bases, and 8 bases lay between the germline ends. Germline lookup yields CDR1 MGHRA and CDR2 YSYEKL. There are 13 residues in the CDR3. The CDR3 nucleotides are TGCGCCAGCAGCCAAGATTTGGGGTCTGAAGCTTTCTTT. Its translation is CASSQDLGSEAFF.

This clonotype has ten or more counts. The rearrangement joins TRBV6-1 to TRBJ2-3; a possible D gene is TRBD1 (5 bases). Germline V gives CDR1 MNHNS, CDR2 SASEGT. The CDR3 extends over 14 amino acids. The germline V and J ends were trimmed by 6 bases and 3 bases, with 13 bases remaining between them. The CDR3 DNA reads TGTGCCAGCAGGACAGCCCACGGGACAGATACGCAGTATTTT. It translates to CASRTAHGTDTQYF.

This clonotype was seen many times. This chain uses TRBV28 with TRBJ1-4, with 8 bases aligning to TRBD1. V lost 4 bases to trimming and J lost 8 bases; unmatched junction nucleotides: 6. In germline, CDR1 is MDHEN, CDR2 SYDVKM. The CDR3 runs 14 residues. The CDR3 sequence is CASSSGQDLEKLFF. The CDR3, as DNA: TGTGCCAGCAGTTCGGGACAGGATTTAGAAAAACTGTTTTTT.

The table lists this clonotype with many counts. This chain connects TRBV29-1 to TRBJ2-3; unclear D gene. From germline, CDR1 is SQVTM and CDR2 ANQGSEA. This CDR3 has 14 amino acids. V was trimmed by 4 bases and J by 0 bases, leaving 11 bases between them. The CDR3 is CSVASGGSTDTQYF. CDR3 nucleotides: TGCAGCGTTGCCTCGGGTGGAAGCACAGATACGCAGTATTTT.

The chain links TRBV6-1 to TRBJ2-2, with 8 bases identical to TRBD2. The germline gives CDR1 MNHNS, CDR2 SASEGT. The CDR3 is 16 residues long. After removal of 5 bases from V and 0 bases from J, the junction contained 5 bases not matched to a gene. Here the CDR3 DNA reads TGTGCCAGCAGTCGCCGGGGGGGCACGAACACCGGGGAGCTGTTTTTT. Translating it yields CASSRRGGTNTGELFF.